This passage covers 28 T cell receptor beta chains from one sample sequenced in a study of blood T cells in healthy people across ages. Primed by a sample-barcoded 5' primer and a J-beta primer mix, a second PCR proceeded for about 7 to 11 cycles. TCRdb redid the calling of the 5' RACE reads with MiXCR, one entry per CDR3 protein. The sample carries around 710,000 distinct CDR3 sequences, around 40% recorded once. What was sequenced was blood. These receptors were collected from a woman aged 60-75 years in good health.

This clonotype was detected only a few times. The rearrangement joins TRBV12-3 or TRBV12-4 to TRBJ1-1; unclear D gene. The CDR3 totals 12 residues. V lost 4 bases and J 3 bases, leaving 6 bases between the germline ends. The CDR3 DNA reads TGTGCCAGCAGTTCGGTATACACTGAAGCTTTCTTT. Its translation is CASSSVYTEAFF.

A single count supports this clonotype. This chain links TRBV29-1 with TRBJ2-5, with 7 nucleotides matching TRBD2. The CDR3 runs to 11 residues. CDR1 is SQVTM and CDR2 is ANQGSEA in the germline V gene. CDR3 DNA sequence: TGCACCCACAACCGGGGGGATGAGCAGTACTTC. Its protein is CTHNRGDEQYF.

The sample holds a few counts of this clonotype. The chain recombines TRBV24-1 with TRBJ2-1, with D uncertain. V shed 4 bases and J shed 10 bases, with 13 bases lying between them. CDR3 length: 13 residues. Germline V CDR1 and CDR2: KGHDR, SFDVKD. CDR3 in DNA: TGTGCCACCAGTGACCCACCTTCACAGGAGCAGTTCTTC. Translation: CATSDPPSQEQFF.

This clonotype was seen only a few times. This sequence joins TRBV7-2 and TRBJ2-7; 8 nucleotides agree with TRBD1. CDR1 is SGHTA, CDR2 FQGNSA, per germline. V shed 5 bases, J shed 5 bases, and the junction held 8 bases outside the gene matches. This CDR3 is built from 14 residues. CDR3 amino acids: CASSHTDRAHEQYF. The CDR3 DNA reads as TGTGCCAGCAGCCACACGGACAGGGCCCACGAGCAGTACTTC.

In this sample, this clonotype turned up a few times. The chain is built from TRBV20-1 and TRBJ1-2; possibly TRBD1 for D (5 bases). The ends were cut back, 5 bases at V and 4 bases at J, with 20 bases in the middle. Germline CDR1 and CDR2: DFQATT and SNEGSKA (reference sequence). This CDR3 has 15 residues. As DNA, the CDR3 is TGCAGTGCTGTACGGGGCGCGTCAACAAGCTATGGCTACACCTTC. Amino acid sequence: CSAVRGASTSYGYTF.

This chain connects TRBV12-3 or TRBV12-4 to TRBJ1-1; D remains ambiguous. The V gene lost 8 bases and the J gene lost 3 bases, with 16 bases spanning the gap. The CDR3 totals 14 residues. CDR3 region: CASLRWGEDTEAFF. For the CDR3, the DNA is TGTGCCAGCCTTAGATGGGGAGAGGACACTGAAGCTTTCTTT.

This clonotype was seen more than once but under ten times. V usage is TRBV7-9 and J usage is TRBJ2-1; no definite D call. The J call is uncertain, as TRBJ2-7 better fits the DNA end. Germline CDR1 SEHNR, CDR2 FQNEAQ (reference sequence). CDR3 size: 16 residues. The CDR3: CASSLGAGFSYNEQYF. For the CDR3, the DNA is TGTGCCAGCAGCTTAGGGGCAGGATTTTCCTACAATGAGCAGTACTTC.

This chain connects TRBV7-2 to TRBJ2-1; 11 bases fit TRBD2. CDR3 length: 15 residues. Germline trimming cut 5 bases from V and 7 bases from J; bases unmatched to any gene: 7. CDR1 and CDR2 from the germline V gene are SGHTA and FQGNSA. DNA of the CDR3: TGTGCCAGCAGCGCGACTAGCGGGGAGGGAAATGAGCAGTTCTTC. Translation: CASSATSGEGNEQFF.

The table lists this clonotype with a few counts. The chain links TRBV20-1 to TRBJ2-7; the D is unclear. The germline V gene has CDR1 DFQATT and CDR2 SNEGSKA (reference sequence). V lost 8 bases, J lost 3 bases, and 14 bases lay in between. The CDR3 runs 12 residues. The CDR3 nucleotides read TGCAGTCCCTCCGCGGATGGCTACGAGCAGTACTTC. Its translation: CSPSADGYEQYF.

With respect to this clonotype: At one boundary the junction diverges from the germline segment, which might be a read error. CDR3 protein: CASTLVAGAYEQYF. The CDR3 nucleotides read TGCGCCAGCACCCTTGTAGCGGGGGCCTACGAGCAGTACTTC. V is TRBV6-2 or TRBV6-3 and J is TRBJ2-7; 9 nucleotides match TRBD2. CDR3 length: 14 amino acids. The germline V gene encodes CDR1 MNHEY and CDR2 SVGEGT.

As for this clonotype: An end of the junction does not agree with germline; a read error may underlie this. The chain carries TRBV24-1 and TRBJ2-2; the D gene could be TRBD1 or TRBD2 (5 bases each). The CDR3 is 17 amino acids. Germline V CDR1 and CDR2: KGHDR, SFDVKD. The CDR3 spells CVTSDPGPKGSTGELFF. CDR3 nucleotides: TGTGTCACCAGTGACCCGGGACCCAAGGGGTCCACCGGGGAGCTGTTTTTT.

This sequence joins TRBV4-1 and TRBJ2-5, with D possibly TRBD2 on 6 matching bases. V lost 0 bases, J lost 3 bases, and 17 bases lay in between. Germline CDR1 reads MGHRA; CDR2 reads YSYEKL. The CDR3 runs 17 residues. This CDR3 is CASSQEGLARGKETQYF. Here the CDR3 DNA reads TGCGCCAGCAGCCAAGAGGGGCTAGCGCGAGGTAAAGAGACCCAGTACTTC.

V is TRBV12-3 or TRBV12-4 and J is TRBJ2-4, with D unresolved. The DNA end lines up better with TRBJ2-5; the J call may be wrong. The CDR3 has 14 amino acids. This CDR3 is CASSKQRIRETQYF. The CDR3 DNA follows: TGTGCCAGCAGCAAACAGAGGATCCGGGAGACCCAGTACTTC.

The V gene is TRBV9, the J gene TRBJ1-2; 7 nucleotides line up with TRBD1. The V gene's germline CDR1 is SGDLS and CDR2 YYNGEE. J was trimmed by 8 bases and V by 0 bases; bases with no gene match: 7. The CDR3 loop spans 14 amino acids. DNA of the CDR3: TGTGCCAGCAGCGTAGGGGAGAGGGGGCAGGGCTACACCTTC. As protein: CASSVGERGQGYTF.

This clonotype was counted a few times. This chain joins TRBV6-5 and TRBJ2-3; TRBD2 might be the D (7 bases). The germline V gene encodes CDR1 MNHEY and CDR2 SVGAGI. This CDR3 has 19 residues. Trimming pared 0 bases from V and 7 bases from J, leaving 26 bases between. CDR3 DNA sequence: TGTGCCAGCAGTTACTCAGCCCAGGGGCCGGGAGGAAGGTTGAATACGCAGTATTTT. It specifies CASSYSAQGPGGRLNTQYF.

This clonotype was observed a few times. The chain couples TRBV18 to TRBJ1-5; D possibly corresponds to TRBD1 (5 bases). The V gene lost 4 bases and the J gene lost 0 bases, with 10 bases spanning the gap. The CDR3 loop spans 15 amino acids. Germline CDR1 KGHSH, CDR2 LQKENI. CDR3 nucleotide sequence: TGTGCCAGCTCACTCGGACAAGTTAGCAATCAGCCCCAGCATTTT. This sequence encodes CASSLGQVSNQPQHF.

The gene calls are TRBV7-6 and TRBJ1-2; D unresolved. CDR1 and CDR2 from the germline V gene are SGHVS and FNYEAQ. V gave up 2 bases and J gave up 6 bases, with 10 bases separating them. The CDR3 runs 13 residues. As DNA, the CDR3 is TGTGCCAGCAGCTTAAACGCCCTGGATGGCTACACCTTC. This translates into CASSLNALDGYTF.

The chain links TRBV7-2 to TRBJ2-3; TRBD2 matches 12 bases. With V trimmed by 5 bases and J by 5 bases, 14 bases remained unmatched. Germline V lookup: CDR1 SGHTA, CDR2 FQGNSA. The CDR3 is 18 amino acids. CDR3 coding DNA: TGTGCCAGCAGCCACTTCATGACTAGCGGGAGTAATAAAGATACGCAGTATTTT. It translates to CASSHFMTSGSNKDTQYF. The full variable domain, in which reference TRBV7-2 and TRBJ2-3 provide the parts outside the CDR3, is GAGVSQSPSNKVTEKGKDVELRCDPISGHTALYWYRQSLGQGLEFLIYFQGNSAPDKSGLPSDRFSAERTGGSVSTLTIQRTQQEDSAVYLCASSHFMTSGSNKDTQYFGPGTRLTVL.

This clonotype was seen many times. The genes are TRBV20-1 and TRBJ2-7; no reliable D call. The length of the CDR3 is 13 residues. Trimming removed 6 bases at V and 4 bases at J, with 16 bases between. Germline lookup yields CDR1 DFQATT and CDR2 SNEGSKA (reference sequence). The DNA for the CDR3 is TGCAGTGCCCTCGGTCCAGGCCAATACGAGCAGTACTTC. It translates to CSALGPGQYEQYF.

The CDR3 sequence is CSARDPGVGNQPQHF. CDR3 in DNA: TGCAGTGCTAGAGATCCGGGGGTTGGCAATCAGCCCCAGCATTTT. The rearrangement uses TRBV20-1 and TRBJ1-5, with a weak D call TRBD1 (5 bases). Germline CDR1 and CDR2: DFQATT and SNEGSKA (reference sequence). The CDR3 totals 15 residues. The V gene lost 0 bases and the J gene lost 2 bases, with 11 bases spanning the gap.

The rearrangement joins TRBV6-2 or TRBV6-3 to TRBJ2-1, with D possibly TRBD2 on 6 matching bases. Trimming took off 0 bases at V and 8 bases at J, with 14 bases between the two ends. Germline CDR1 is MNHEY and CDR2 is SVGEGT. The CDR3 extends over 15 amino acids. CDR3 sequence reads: CASSYSIPGADEQFF. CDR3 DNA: TGTGCCAGCAGTTACTCGATTCCGGGAGCTGATGAGCAGTTCTTC.

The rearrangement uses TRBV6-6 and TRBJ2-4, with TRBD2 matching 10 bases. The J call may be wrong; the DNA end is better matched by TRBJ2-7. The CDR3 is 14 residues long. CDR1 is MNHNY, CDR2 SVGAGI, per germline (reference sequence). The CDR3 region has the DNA TGTGCCAGCCGAGTGAGCGGGGGGGTAGGCGAGCAGTACTTC. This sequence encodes CASRVSGGVGEQYF.

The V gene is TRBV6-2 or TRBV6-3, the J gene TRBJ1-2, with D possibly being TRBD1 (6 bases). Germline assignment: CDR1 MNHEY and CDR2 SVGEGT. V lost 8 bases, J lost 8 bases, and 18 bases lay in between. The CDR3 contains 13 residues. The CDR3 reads CASQPTGIRGYTF. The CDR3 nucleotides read TGTGCCAGCCAGCCTACAGGGATAAGGGGCTACACCTTC.

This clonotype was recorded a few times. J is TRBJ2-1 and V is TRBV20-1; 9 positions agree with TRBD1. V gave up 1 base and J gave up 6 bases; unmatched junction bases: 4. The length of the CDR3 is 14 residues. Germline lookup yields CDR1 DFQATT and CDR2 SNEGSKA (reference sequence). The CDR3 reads CSARGQGGANEQFF. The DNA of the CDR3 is TGCAGTGCTAGAGGACAGGGGGGGGCCAATGAGCAGTTCTTC.

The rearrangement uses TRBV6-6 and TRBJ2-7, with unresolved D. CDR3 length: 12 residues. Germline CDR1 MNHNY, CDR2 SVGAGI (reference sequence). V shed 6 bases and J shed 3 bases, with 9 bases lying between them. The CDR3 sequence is CASREYDYEQYF. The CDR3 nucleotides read TGTGCCAGCAGAGAATACGACTACGAGCAGTACTTC.

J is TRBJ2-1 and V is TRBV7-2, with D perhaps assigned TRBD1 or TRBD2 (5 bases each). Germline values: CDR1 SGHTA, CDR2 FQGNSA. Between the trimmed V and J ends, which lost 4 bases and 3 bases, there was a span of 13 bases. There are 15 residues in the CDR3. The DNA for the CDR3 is TGTGCCAGCAGCTCGGATGGGGCGGGCTACAATGAGCAGTTCTTC. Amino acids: CASSSDGAGYNEQFF.

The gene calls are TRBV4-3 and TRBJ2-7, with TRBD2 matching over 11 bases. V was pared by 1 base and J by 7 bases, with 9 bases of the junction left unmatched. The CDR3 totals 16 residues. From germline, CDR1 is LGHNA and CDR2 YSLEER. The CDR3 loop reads CASSQGALAGVNEQYF. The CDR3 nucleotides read TGCGCCAGCAGCCAAGGAGCACTAGCGGGAGTCAATGAGCAGTACTTC.

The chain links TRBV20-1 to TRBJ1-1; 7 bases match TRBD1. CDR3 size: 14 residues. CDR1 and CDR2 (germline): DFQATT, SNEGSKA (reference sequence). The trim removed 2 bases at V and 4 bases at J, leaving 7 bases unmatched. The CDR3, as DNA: TGCAGTGCTAGACCCCCGACAGGGCTCACTGAAGCTTTCTTT. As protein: CSARPPTGLTEAFF.